These T cell receptor beta chains were read from a single sample in a study of blood T cells in healthy people across ages. TCRdb processed the 5' RACE reads anew with MiXCR; each CDR3 protein has one entry. The sample lists some 1 million distinct CDR3 sequences; under 55% were seen once. Sequencing was performed on blood. The receptors stem from a woman aged 55-75 years in good health. The CDR3 runs from the conserved cysteine through the conserved F or W. The order of the fields is clone size, V gene, J gene, D gene, CDR3 protein, CDR3 DNA. The D gene is left open where the match is weak. Size values are once, few and many counts, or a class for expanded clones, and some rows have none.

-,TRBV7-3,TRBJ2-1,-,CASSPMGGASYNEQFF,TGTGCCAGCAGCCCAATGGGGGGGGCTAGTTACAATGAGCAGTTCTTC
-,TRBV12-3/TRBV12-4,TRBJ2-7,-,CASTSDRSVYEQYF,TGTGCCAGCACTAGCGACAGATCGGTCTACGAGCAGTACTTC
few,TRBV12-3/TRBV12-4,TRBJ2-1,-,CASSSAGSNEQFF,TGTGCCAGCAGTTCGGCCGGGTCCAATGAGCAGTTCTTC
-,TRBV9,TRBJ2-1,TRBD2,CASSVGGSGSNEQFF,TGTGCCAGCAGCGTAGGGGGTAGCGGGAGCAATGAGCAGTTCTTC
few,TRBV15,TRBJ2-3,TRBD1,CATRRRVRGTDTQYF,TGTGCCACCAGGAGGCGGGTCAGGGGGACAGATACGCAGTATTTT
-,TRBV7-2,TRBJ2-5,TRBD1,CASSAGGAETQYF,TGTGCCAGCAGTGCAGGGGGCGCGGAGACCCAGTACTTC
few,TRBV2,TRBJ2-5,-,CASSSGMVNNEQYF,TGTGCCAGCAGTTCGGGGATGGTAAACAATGAGCAGTACTTC
-,TRBV18,TRBJ2-7,-,CASSPQESQQYF,TGTGCCAGCTCACCACAGGAATCGCAGCAGTACTTC
-,TRBV5-5,TRBJ2-7,-,CASMHAGTKYEQYF,TGTGCCAGCATGCATGCCGGGACAAAATACGAGCAGTACTTC
-,TRBV18,TRBJ1-2,-,CASSPLRVGEGYTF,TGTGCCAGCTCACCCCTACGCGTAGGGGAAGGCTACACCTTC
-,TRBV9,TRBJ2-5,-,CASKRSDQETQYF,TGTGCCAGCAAGAGGAGCGACCAAGAGACCCAGTACTTC
few,TRBV7-9,TRBJ2-5,TRBD1,CASSPGTALQETQYF,TGTGCCAGCAGCCCCGGGACAGCCCTCCAAGAGACCCAGTACTTC
-,TRBV7-6,TRBJ2-7,TRBD1,CASSQGQGAFDEQYF,TGTGCCAGCAGCCAGGGACAGGGGGCATTTGACGAGCAGTACTTC
-,TRBV7-2,TRBJ2-1,TRBD1,CASSLGDRGWGEQFF,TGTGCCAGCAGCTTAGGGGACAGGGGGTGGGGTGAGCAGTTCTTC
few,TRBV29-1,TRBJ2-3,TRBD1,CSVAGQARTDTQYF,TGCAGCGTTGCCGGACAGGCCCGCACAGATACGCAGTATTTT
few,TRBV4-1,TRBJ2-1,-,CASSQSDFPTYNEQFF,TGCGCCAGCAGCCAATCGGACTTCCCAACCTACAATGAGCAGTTCTTC
-,TRBV4-3,TRBJ1-2,-,CASSPLDAGNYGYTF,TGCGCCAGCAGCCCCCTTGATGCCGGGAACTATGGCTACACCTTC
-,TRBV9,TRBJ2-3,TRBD2,CASSGSLADSTDTQYF,TGTGCCAGCAGCGGTTCCCTAGCGGATAGCACAGATACGCAGTATTTT
-,TRBV5-1,TRBJ2-5,TRBD1,CASSLRTGEGEQYF,TGCGCCAGCAGCTTGAGGACAGGGGAGGGTGAGCAGTACTTC
few,TRBV5-1,TRBJ2-1,-,CASSPQTVGGYNEQFF,TGCGCCAGCAGCCCTCAGACGGTTGGGGGCTACAATGAGCAGTTCTTC
-,TRBV7-9,TRBJ2-1,TRBD2,CASSLVGLAGSSRYNEQFF,TGTGCCAGCAGCTTAGTTGGACTAGCGGGATCCTCCCGCTACAATGAGCAGTTCTTC
once,TRBV7-9,TRBJ1-4,TRBD1,CASTQGARANEKLFF,TGTGCCAGCACCCAGGGGGCGCGGGCTAATGAAAAACTGTTTTTT
few,TRBV20-1,TRBJ2-7,-,CSASKLDHYEQYF,TGCAGTGCTAGTAAGCTAGATCACTACGAGCAGTACTTC
-,TRBV12-3/TRBV12-4,TRBJ2-1,TRBD1,CASSLRQGAGSGNNEQFF,TGTGCCAGCAGTTTGCGACAGGGGGCAGGTAGCGGGAACAATGAGCAGTTCTTC
once,TRBV7-9,TRBJ1-2,TRBD1,CASSLAGGQGARGYTF,TGTGCCAGCAGCTTAGCTGGCGGACAGGGGGCTCGTGGCTACACCTTC
-,TRBV5-6,TRBJ2-1,-,CASSFQGSHNEQFF,TGTGCCAGCAGCTTCCAGGGTTCCCACAATGAGCAGTTCTTC
-,TRBV12-3/TRBV12-4,TRBJ2-7,TRBD2,CASSTGTSRREQYF,TGTGCCAGCAGTACAGGGACTAGCCGCCGGGAGCAGTACTTC
-,TRBV20-1,TRBJ2-3,-,CSASLSGPPGDTQYF,TGCAGTGCTAGTCTGTCCGGCCCACCGGGAGATACGCAGTATTTT
-,TRBV20-1,TRBJ1-2,-,CSARNRNYGYTF,TGCAGTGCTAGGAACAGGAACTATGGCTACACCTTC
few,TRBV24-1,TRBJ2-1,-,CATSDAGTANYNEQFF,TGTGCCACCAGTGATGCTGGGACGGCCAACTACAATGAGCAGTTCTTC
-,TRBV4-2,TRBJ2-2,-,CASSQSWGSLDTRELFF,TGTGCCAGCAGCCAGTCTTGGGGGAGCTTGGACACCAGGGAGCTGTTTTTT
-,TRBV20-1,TRBJ1-5,-,CSANPGSNQPQHF,TGCAGTGCTAACCCTGGGAGCAATCAGCCCCAGCATTTT
few,TRBV7-9,TRBJ2-1,-,CASSLGGYGEQFF,TGTGCCAGCAGCTTAGGAGGGTACGGTGAGCAGTTCTTC
few,TRBV27,TRBJ2-7,-,CASSLRDSSGQYF,TGTGCCAGCAGTTTGCGGGACTCCTCAGGGCAGTACTTC
-,TRBV20-1,TRBJ1-2,-,CSAIEGSRQDGYTF,TGCAGTGCTATAGAGGGATCTAGACAGGATGGCTACACCTTC
few,TRBV25-1,TRBJ2-7,-,CARIKRGQDEQYF,TGTGCCAGGATTAAAAGGGGCCAAGACGAGCAGTACTTC
few,TRBV28,TRBJ2-5,-,CASSCQGKETQYF,TGTGCCAGCAGTTGCCAGGGGAAAGAGACCCAGTACTTC
-,TRBV24-1,TRBJ2-7,TRBD2,CATSDSGLAAYEQYF,TGTGCCACCAGTGACTCGGGACTAGCAGCCTACGAGCAGTACTTC
-,TRBV7-2,TRBJ2-7,-,CASSPDPDRKGEQYF,TGTGCCAGCAGCCCGGACCCCGATCGAAAGGGGGAGCAGTACTTC
few,TRBV7-3,TRBJ1-1,-,CASSLTGANTEAFF,TGTGCCAGCAGCTTAACAGGGGCCAACACTGAAGCTTTCTTT
-,TRBV27,TRBJ2-3,-,CASTRHNSTDTQYF,TGTGCCAGCACCCGGCACAACTCCACAGATACGCAGTATTTT
-,TRBV7-8,TRBJ2-3,TRBD2,CASGRRETDTQYF,TGTGCCAGCGGGCGGCGGGAGACGGATACGCAGTATTTT
few,TRBV6-2/TRBV6-3,TRBJ2-5,TRBD2,CASRLAGVKTQYF,TGTGCCAGCAGGTTAGCGGGAGTGAAGACCCAGTACTTC
medium-sized,TRBV5-1,TRBJ2-7,-,CASSPGRGYEQYF,TGTGCCAGCAGCCCTGGACGGGGTTACGAGCAGTACTTC
-,TRBV20-1,TRBJ2-7,TRBD2,CSARVIAGGVSEQYF,TGCAGTGCTAGAGTAATAGCGGGAGGGGTAAGCGAGCAGTACTTC
-,TRBV20-1,TRBJ2-5,TRBD2,CSAHEAGGPRSQYF,TGCAGTGCCCACGAGGCGGGAGGGCCCAGGAGCCAGTACTTC